Listed below are T cell receptor beta chains from one sample, sequenced in a study of human T cells and chemical hapten exposure. Via MiXCR, TCRdb re-called the RACE reads, giving one row per CDR3 protein. The table shows approximately 110,000 distinct CDR3 sequences, with 9.5% to 11% occurring only once. The source material was whole blood, sampled in connection with sensitization to the hapten diphenylcyclopropenone (DPC). The receptors were sampled from a woman aged 35 to 49 with alopecia areata. Some clones in this sample may be carry-over from other donors' samples. The CDR3 runs from the conserved cysteine through the conserved F or W. The order of the fields is J gene, clone size, V gene, D gene, CDR3 DNA, CDR3 protein. D genes are given only for firm matches. A row's size may be missing; if present it is once, few, many or a size class.

>TRBJ2-1|many|TRBV9|TRBD2
TGTGCCAGCAGCCCCCGACTAGCGGACAGCTCCTACAATGAGCAGTTCTTC
CASSPRLADSSYNEQFF
>TRBJ1-1|-|TRBV7-6|-
TGTGCCAGCAGCTTAGACAGTGCGGGGACTGAAGCTTTCTTT
CASSLDSAGTEAFF
>TRBJ1-1|many|TRBV5-4|TRBD1
TGTGCCAGCAGCTTGGAGGGGGCCCACAGGGGAGCTTTCTTT
CASSLEGAHRGAFF
>TRBJ2-3|-|TRBV29-1|-
TGCAGCGTTGCGTGGGATACGCAGTATTTT
CSVAWDTQYF
>TRBJ2-3|few|TRBV19|TRBD2
TGTGCCAGTACCTTCGGACTAGCGATAAGCACAGATACGCAGTATTTT
CASTFGLAISTDTQYF
>TRBJ2-5|-|TRBV18|-
TGTGCCAGCTCACGAAGGGAGGAGACCCAGTACTTC
CASSRREETQYF
>TRBJ2-1|many|TRBV19|-
TGTGCCAGTAGCCCCTCCGGAGGGTACGGGGAGCAGTTCTTC
CASSPSGGYGEQFF
>TRBJ2-1|many|TRBV20-1|TRBD2
TGCAGTGCTAGAGACCAGACTAGCTCCCTGGGGAATGAGCAGTTCTTC
CSARDQTSSLGNEQFF
>TRBJ2-3|-|TRBV7-2|TRBD2
TGTGCCAGCAGCCTAGAAGGACTAGCGACAGATACGCAGTATTTT
CASSLEGLATDTQYF
>TRBJ2-2|many|TRBV5-4|TRBD1
TGTGCCAGCAGCCGAAGCGACAGGGGACACACCGGGGAGCTGTTTTTT
CASSRSDRGHTGELFF
>TRBJ2-1|many|TRBV19|TRBD1
TGTGCCAGTAGTCCGGACAGGGGGTCCTACAATGAGCAGTTCTTC
CASSPDRGSYNEQFF
>TRBJ2-5|few|TRBV7-2|-
TGTGCCAGCAGCTCCCTGAGAGGGACCCAGTACTTC
CASSSLRGTQYF
>TRBJ1-5|many|TRBV28|TRBD1
TGTGCCAGCACCAAATCGGGACAGGGGAGCAATCAGCCCCAGCATTTT
CASTKSGQGSNQPQHF
>TRBJ1-4|many|TRBV7-9|-
TGTGCCAGCAGCGGGGGGACCAGAGGAAAACTGTTTTTT
CASSGGTRGKLFF
>TRBJ2-3|many|TRBV28|TRBD1
TGTGCCAGCAGCAAGGGGACAGGGAGGGGCACAGATACGCAGTATTTT
CASSKGTGRGTDTQYF
>TRBJ1-4|-|TRBV5-4|-
TGTGCCACCGGCCCCGGGGGGTTTCCGACTAATGAAAAACTGTTTTTT
CATGPGGFPTNEKLFF
>TRBJ2-5|many|TRBV14|-
TGTGCCAGCAGCCGAACTATTGGGGAGACCCAGTACTTC
CASSRTIGETQYF
>TRBJ2-7|-|TRBV23-1|-
TGCGCCACCCCCTACGAGCAGTACTTC
CATPYEQYF
>TRBJ2-3|many|TRBV3-1|-
TGTGCCAGCAGCCCGGGACTCCGGGGAGATACGCAGTATTTT
CASSPGLRGDTQYF
>TRBJ1-5|many|TRBV6-2/TRBV6-3|-
TGTGCCAGCACCAAGGGGCCAGGCCGCAATCAGCCCCAGCATTTT
CASTKGPGRNQPQHF
>TRBJ2-7|few|TRBV28|-
TGTGCCAGCGGTCGTCGTGGGGTAGGGCTACAGGGCGAGCAGTACTTC
CASGRRGVGLQGEQYF
>TRBJ1-1|-|TRBV3-1|-
TGTGCCAGCAGCCAAGGGGGGTCCGAAGCTTTCTTT
CASSQGGSEAFF
>TRBJ2-2|-|TRBV2|-
TGTGCCAGCAGTGAAGTCAACACCGGGGAGCTGTTTTTT
CASSEVNTGELFF
>TRBJ2-1|many|TRBV29-1|TRBD1
TGCAGCGTTGCGACTGCAGACAGGGGGCGGGTGAATGAGCAGTTCTTC
CSVATADRGRVNEQFF
>TRBJ2-5|-|TRBV28|-
TGTGCCAGCAGCCTCTTTAGCAGCCAGACCCAGTACTTC
CASSLFSSQTQYF
>TRBJ2-3|-|TRBV6-1|TRBD2
TGTGCCAGCAGTGAAAGCGCGGGGGGACACACAGATACGCAGTATTTT
CASSESAGGHTDTQYF
>TRBJ1-5|few|TRBV7-8|-
TGTGCCAGCAGCGAACGGGGCCATCAGCCCCAGCATTTT
CASSERGHQPQHF
>TRBJ1-2|-|TRBV7-9|-
TGTGCCAGCAGCCCGGACAGAGAGATGGTTTATGGCTACACCTTC
CASSPDREMVYGYTF
>TRBJ2-2|once|TRBV25-1|-
TGTGCCAGCAGCGCCTATGCGGGCAGGATCTCCGGGGAGCTGTTTTTT
CASSAYAGRISGELFF
>TRBJ1-2|few|TRBV6-1|-
TGTGCCAGCAGTGAAGCTAGAAACTATGGCTACACCTTC
CASSEARNYGYTF
>TRBJ2-7|many|TRBV28|-
TGTGCCAGCAGTCGCACCGGGACAATAGAAGAGCAGTACTTC
CASSRTGTIEEQYF
>TRBJ1-5|many|TRBV19|TRBD1
TGTGCCAGTACCAGGGACAGGGGATATCAGCCCCAGCATTTT
CASTRDRGYQPQHF
>TRBJ2-2|many|TRBV7-9|-
TGTGCCAGCAGCCTAACGGGGTCCGGGGCCGGGGAGCTGTTTTTT
CASSLTGSGAGELFF
>TRBJ1-2|many|TRBV18|TRBD1
TGTGCCAGCTCACCAAAGGCGGCAGGGGGAGATGGCTACACCTTC
CASSPKAAGGDGYTF
>TRBJ2-7|-|TRBV7-9|-
TGTGCCAGCAGCTTAGGGACGTTTGTGCCGTACTTC
CASSLGTFVPYF
>TRBJ2-2|few|TRBV7-9|-
TGTGCCAGCAGCCTGCTAGAGGTCGGGGAGCTGTTTTTT
CASSLLEVGELFF
>TRBJ1-6|many|TRBV27|-
TGTGCCAGCAGTTTATCAAGGGAATCACCCCTCCACTTT
CASSLSRESPLHF
>TRBJ1-5|few|TRBV30|TRBD1
TGTGCCTGGAGTGAGGGACAGCCTCAGCCCCAGCATTTT
CAWSEGQPQPQHF
>TRBJ2-5|few|TRBV5-4|TRBD2
TGTGCCAGCAGCACGGGGACTAGCGGGATCCAAGAGACCCAGTACTTC
CASSTGTSGIQETQYF